These 19 T cell receptor beta chains originate from one sample sequenced in a study of T cells after yellow fever vaccination. MiXCR was run by TCRdb on the 5' RACE reads, yielding one entry per CDR3 protein. The sample contains 200,000 to 250,000 distinct CDR3 sequences, 6.9% of which appear only once. Sample: CD4+ T cells sorted from PBMCs, taken 15 days after the yellow fever booster vaccination. All receptors derive from a man aged 30-40 years who received the YFV17D yellow fever vaccine.

V usage is TRBV9 and J usage is TRBJ1-3; no firm D call. CDR3 length equals 12 residues. V was cut by 3 bases and J by 7 bases, with 8 bases left in between. The germline gives CDR1 SGDLS, CDR2 YYNGEE. The CDR3 protein is CASSGGMNTIYF. For the CDR3, the DNA is TGTGCCAGCAGCGGGGGTATGAACACCATATATTTT.

This chain joins TRBV15 and TRBJ2-3; D remains ambiguous. V was cut by 1 base and J by 2 bases, with 10 bases left in between. CDR1 LNHNV and CDR2 YYDKDF come from the germline V gene (reference sequence). This CDR3 comprises 15 residues. For the CDR3, the DNA is TGTGCCACCAGCAGAGGTCCAAAGACCACAGATACGCAGTATTTT. Protein sequence: CATSRGPKTTDTQYF. The full variable domain, rest sourced from reference TRBV15 and TRBJ2-3, is DAMVIQNPRYQVTQFGKPVTLSCSQTLNHNVMYWYQQKSSQAPKLLFHYYDKDFNNEADTPDNFQSRRPNTSFCFLDIRSPGLGDTAMYLCATSRGPKTTDTQYFGPGTRLTVL.

A few counts support this clonotype. The chain uses TRBV19 and TRBJ2-2; maybe TRBD2 (8 bases). Germline assignment: CDR1 LNHDA and CDR2 SQIVND (reference sequence). The CDR3 sequence is 19 residues long. The V and J ends lost 3 bases and 3 bases respectively, with 23 bases between them. CDR3 sequence: CASSIGDRVVGGDTGELFF. CDR3 bases: TGTGCCAGTAGTATTGGAGACAGGGTCGTCGGGGGGGACACCGGGGAGCTGTTTTTT.

This clonotype was detected ten times or more. The rearrangement joins TRBV12-3 or TRBV12-4 to TRBJ1-5; D gene ambiguous. V lost 5 bases and J lost 3, with 8 bases in between. The CDR3 is 13 residues long. The CDR3 DNA reads TGTGCCAGCAGTCTAAACATCAATCAGCCCCAGCATTTT. This encodes CASSLNINQPQHF.

This clonotype showed up just a few times. This sequence joins TRBV19 and TRBJ2-7; no definite D call. Germline assignment: CDR1 LNHDA and CDR2 SQIVND (reference sequence). The V and J ends lost 5 bases and 3 bases respectively, with 14 bases between them. CDR3 length: 14 residues. CDR3 region: CASSQPQDRYEQYF. CDR3 DNA sequence: TGTGCCAGTAGTCAACCCCAGGATCGCTACGAGCAGTACTTC. Combining the CDR3 with reference TRBV19 and TRBJ2-7 gives the whole variable domain DGGITQSPKYLFRKEGQNVTLSCEQNLNHDAMYWYRQDPGQGLRLIYYSQIVNDFQKGDIAEGYSVSREKKESFPLTVTSAQKNPTAFYLCASSQPQDRYEQYFGPGTRLTVT.

This chain joins TRBV7-2 and TRBJ2-2, with D possibly matching TRBD2 (6 bases). Trimming removed 0 bases at V and 2 bases at J, with 13 bases between. Germline loops: CDR1 SGHTA, CDR2 FQGNSA. This CDR3 spans 17 amino acids. CDR3 sequence reads: CASSLAPSGYNTGELFF. For the CDR3, the DNA is TGTGCCAGCAGCTTAGCGCCCAGCGGGTATAACACCGGGGAGCTGTTTTTT.

There are many counts of this clonotype. The chain links TRBV11-2 to TRBJ2-5; 7 bases agree with TRBD2. This CDR3 region has 17 residues. The ends lost 2 bases at V and 5 bases at J; junction bases unmatched: 14. Germline V gene lookup returns CDR1 SGHAT and CDR2 FQNNGV. The CDR3 is CASSLYLVGAGAETQYF. The CDR3 nucleotides are TGTGCCAGCAGCTTATATCTGGTCGGGGCGGGAGCGGAGACCCAGTACTTC.

This clonotype was seen many times. The rearrangement links TRBV6-2 or TRBV6-3 to TRBJ2-5; D gene unclear. Looked up from germline, CDR1 is MNHEY and CDR2 is SVGEGT. CDR3 length equals 12 residues. Trimming cost V 0 bases and J 1 base, with 0 bases left between them. CDR3 residues: CASSYSQETQYF. As DNA, the CDR3 is TGTGCCAGCAGTTACTCCCAAGAGACCCAGTACTTC.

This clonotype was counted between two and nine times. The gene calls are TRBV5-1 and TRBJ2-3; 11 nucleotides line up with TRBD2. Germline-derived CDR1 and CDR2 are SGHRS and YFSETQ. CDR3 length: 14 residues. After removal of 3 bases from V and 5 bases from J, the junction contained 2 bases not matched to a gene. The CDR3 protein is CASSYGLAGDTQYF. Here the CDR3 DNA reads TGCGCCAGCAGCTACGGACTAGCGGGAGATACGCAGTATTTT.

The sample holds many counts of this clonotype. This chain joins TRBV10-3 and TRBJ2-3; 8 bases are shared with TRBD2. Looked up from germline, CDR1 is ENHRY and CDR2 is SYGVKD. Trimming removed 6 bases from V and 3 bases from J; junction bases left unmatched: 11. This CDR3 comprises 16 residues. CDR3 loop: CAISHSGTIGTDTQYF. CDR3 sequence (DNA): TGTGCCATCAGCCATAGCGGGACAATCGGTACAGATACGCAGTATTTT.

This clonotype was seen many times. The chain uses TRBV28 and TRBJ2-3; D is ambiguous. In germline, CDR1 is MDHEN, CDR2 SYDVKM. V shed 3 bases and J shed 7 bases, with 17 bases lying between them. This CDR3 spans 15 amino acids. CDR3 residues: CASSFQDGLGNTQYF. In DNA form, the CDR3 reads TGTGCCAGCAGTTTTCAGGACGGCCTGGGGAATACGCAGTATTTT.

The rearrangement links TRBV15 to TRBJ2-1; D gene uncertain. The CDR3 is 16 residues long. V lost 5 bases and J 7 bases, leaving 21 bases between the germline ends. Germline CDR1 reads LNHNV; CDR2 reads YYDKDF (reference sequence). This chain's CDR3 is CATSSRMTGARNEQFF. The CDR3 DNA is TGTGCCACCAGCTCCCGGATGACGGGTGCCAGAAATGAGCAGTTCTTC.

This clonotype was seen ten or more times. The chain joins TRBV5-6 to TRBJ2-1; 9 bases match TRBD2. CDR1 is SGHDT and CDR2 is YYEEEE in the germline V gene. V was pared by 3 bases and J by 6 bases, with 7 bases of the junction left unmatched. CDR3 length: 15 amino acids. The CDR3: CASSSPGLASNEQFF. The CDR3 nucleotides read TGTGCCAGCAGCTCTCCGGGACTAGCCAGCAATGAGCAGTTCTTC. Full variable domain (remainder filled in from reference TRBV5-6 and TRBJ2-1): DAGVTQSPTHLIKTRGQQVTLRCSPKSGHDTVSWYQQALGQGPQFIFQYYEEEERQRGNFPDRFSGHQFPNYSSELNVNALLLGDSALYLCASSSPGLASNEQFFGPGTRLTVL.

This clonotype was picked up many times. V gene TRBV5-1 combines with J gene TRBJ2-7, with D unresolved. Trimming took off 0 bases at V and 3 bases at J, with 16 bases between the two ends. Germline CDR1 is SGHRS and CDR2 is YFSETQ. There are 16 residues in the CDR3. The CDR3: CASSLGSAGPIYEQYF. CDR3 coding DNA: TGCGCCAGCAGCTTGGGATCAGCAGGCCCCATCTACGAGCAGTACTTC.

This clonotype was counted a few times. The chain combines TRBV20-1 with TRBJ2-1; 8 bases are a match to TRBD2. The length of the CDR3 is 12 residues. Germline assignment: CDR1 DFQATT and CDR2 SNEGSKA (reference sequence). Losses at the gene ends were 5 bases for V and 13 bases for J; bases not matched to a gene: 10. CDR3 amino acids: CSAPGLAPAQFF. The CDR3 DNA reads TGCAGTGCTCCCGGACTAGCACCCGCACAGTTCTTC.

This clonotype was counted between two and nine times. The chain is built from TRBV29-1 and TRBJ1-2, with D perhaps matching TRBD1 (5 bases). Germline CDR1 and CDR2: SQVTM and ANQGSEA. The germline V and J ends were trimmed by 6 bases and 6 bases, with 11 bases remaining between them. CDR3 length equals 11 residues. The CDR3 reads CSVRRQNGYTF. CDR3 nucleotide sequence: TGCAGCGTCCGCAGACAGAATGGCTACACCTTC.

The V gene is TRBV5-6, the J gene TRBJ2-7; D is ambiguous. This CDR3 is 12 amino acids long. V was shortened by 3 bases and J by 7 bases, with 11 bases between the two germline ends. Germline V lookup: CDR1 SGHDT, CDR2 YYEEEE. CDR3 sequence: CASSSQDGEQYF. In DNA form, the CDR3 reads TGTGCCAGCAGCTCGCAGGATGGGGAGCAGTACTTC. Full variable domain (rest looked up from reference TRBV5-6 and TRBJ2-7): DAGVTQSPTHLIKTRGQQVTLRCSPKSGHDTVSWYQQALGQGPQFIFQYYEEEERQRGNFPDRFSGHQFPNYSSELNVNALLLGDSALYLCASSSQDGEQYFGPGTRLTVT.

The CDR3 bases are TGTGCCAGCAGTAAGGATCGGTACAATGAGCAGTTCTTC. Its protein is CASSKDRYNEQFF. The rearrangement uses TRBV6-2 or TRBV6-3 and TRBJ2-1; D is unclear. The CDR3 sequence is 13 residues long. V lost 5 bases and J 4 bases, leaving 9 bases between the germline ends. The germline V gene has CDR1 MNHEY and CDR2 SVGEGT.

This clonotype was counted ten times or more. The chain joins TRBV12-3 or TRBV12-4 to TRBJ2-7; the match to TRBD2 covers 12 bases. V lost 6 bases to trimming and J lost 2 bases; unmatched junction nucleotides: 2. The CDR3 totals 14 residues. The CDR3 DNA sequence: TGTGCCAGCAGGACTAGCGGGAGCCCCTACGAGCAGTACTTC. Amino acids: CASRTSGSPYEQYF.